Listed below are T cell receptor beta chains from one sample, sequenced in a study of radiotherapy plus CTLA-4 blockade in lung cancer. TCRdb's table, derived via immunoSEQ multiplex PCR, lists solely in-frame clones and lacks some. This table has tens of thousands of clones, more than 85% appearing once. The sample was peripheral blood, taken from a patient treated with radiotherapy plus ipilimumab. Every receptor here comes from a human donor with non-small cell lung cancer that progressed on radiotherapy plus ipilimumab. CDR3s include the opening cysteine and the closing phenylalanine or tryptophan. D genes are given only for firm matches. The size entry is marked missing in some rows and otherwise reads once, few, many or a size class.

J gene	clone size	V gene	D gene	CDR3 DNA	CDR3 protein
TRBJ2-3	once	TRBV27	TRBD2	TGTGCCAGCAGTCTAGGACTAGCGGGAGTCCGTACGCAGTATTTT	CASSLGLAGVRTQYF
TRBJ2-7	NA	TRBV5-6	NA	TGTGCCAGCAGCTTGGGGGCCGGCTACGAGCAGTACTTC	CASSLGAGYEQYF
TRBJ2-5	NA	TRBV11-1	TRBD2	TGTGCCAGCAGCTTACGGGAGGGTCGGGAGACCCAGTACTTC	CASSLREGRETQYF
TRBJ1-5	NA	TRBV7-6	NA	TGTGCCAGCAGCTCCGACCTAAACCAGCCCCAGCATTTT	CASSSDLNQPQHF
TRBJ2-1	NA	TRBV29-1	TRBD2	TGCAGCGTTGCGGTAGCGGGGGGGCCGTTCTACAATGAGCAGTTCTTC	CSVAVAGGPFYNEQFF
TRBJ2-3	NA	TRBV5-1	TRBD2	TGCGCCAGCAGCTTAGGACTAGATTCAGATACGCAGTATTTT	CASSLGLDSDTQYF
TRBJ2-1	few	TRBV10-3	TRBD2	TGTGCCATCAGTGCGGGAGGGAACAATGAGCAGTTCTTC	CAISAGGNNEQFF
TRBJ2-5	NA	TRBV15	NA	TGTGCCACCAGCAGAGTGCGGCCAGGGAAAGACAAAGAGACCCAGTACTTC	CATSRVRPGKDKETQYF
TRBJ2-2	NA	TRBV28	TRBD1	TGTGCCAGCAGGGGCGGACAGGGGCACGGGGAGCTGTTTTTT	CASRGGQGHGELFF
TRBJ2-3	NA	TRBV2	NA	TGTGCCACGAGTTGGGGGTCAACAGGAGATACGCAGTATTTT	CATSWGSTGDTQYF
TRBJ2-7	NA	TRBV27	TRBD2	TGTGCCAGCAGTTTTGCACCGGGGGGGGAGCAGTACTTC	CASSFAPGGEQYF
TRBJ2-5	NA	TRBV5-6	NA	TGTGCCAGCAGCGCGGGAGGGACAGGGGAGACCCAGTACTTC	CASSAGGTGETQYF
TRBJ1-5	once	TRBV5-1	NA	TGCGCCAGCAGCCCCGTTGGCGGTAGCTTTGAGCCCCAGCATTTT	CASSPVGGSFEPQHF
TRBJ2-5	NA	TRBV6-6	NA	TGTGCCAGCAGTTACGGCCAAGAGACCCAGTACTTC	CASSYGQETQYF
TRBJ1-2	NA	TRBV7-2	TRBD1	TGTGCCAGCAGCTTAGGGACAGGGGGAGGCTACACCTTC	CASSLGTGGGYTF
TRBJ1-2	few	TRBV7-9	NA	TGTGCCAGCAGCTTGGACCAATCCTTC	CASSLDQSF
TRBJ1-1	NA	TRBV5-8	NA	TGTGCCAGCAGCTTGCGCCTGGTGAACACTGAAGCTTTCTTT	CASSLRLVNTEAFF
TRBJ1-5	NA	TRBV2	NA	TGTGCCAGCAGTGGGGGGGAAAGGGGTCCCCAGCATTTT	CASSGGERGPQHF
TRBJ1-1	NA	TRBV18	NA	TGTGCCAGTTCGACGGGGGCTACCGACACTGAAGCTTTCTTT	CASSTGATDTEAFF
TRBJ2-7	NA	TRBV7-2	NA	TGTGCCAGCAGCTTAGCCAGGCATGGATCCTACGAGCAGTACTTC	CASSLARHGSYEQYF
TRBJ1-5	few	TRBV7-2	NA	TGTGCCAGCAGCCCTCAGGGTGTCAATCAGCCCCAGCATTTT	CASSPQGVNQPQHF
TRBJ1-4	NA	TRBV19	NA	TGTGCCAGTAGTACACCCGGGGGAATGGGCGAAAAACTGTTTTTT	CASSTPGGMGEKLFF
TRBJ1-2	NA	TRBV6-6	NA	TGTGCCAGCAGTTACTGGGCAGTTAACTATGGCTACACCTTC	CASSYWAVNYGYTF
TRBJ2-6	NA	TRBV7-8	NA	TGTGCCAGCAGAAACCCAACAAGTGGGGCCAACGTCCTGACTTTC	CASRNPTSGANVLTF
TRBJ1-1	NA	TRBV18	NA	TGTGCCAGCGCACAGGTGAACACTGAAGCTTTCTTT	CASAQVNTEAFF
TRBJ2-1	once	TRBV28	NA	TGTGCCAGCAGCCGAGGCAATGAGCAGTTCTTC	CASSRGNEQFF
TRBJ2-1	NA	TRBV19	NA	TGTGCCAGTAGTTGGCAGGGAGTGAATGAGCAGTTCTTC	CASSWQGVNEQFF
TRBJ1-5	NA	TRBV14	NA	TGTGCCAGCAGCCCTGGGGGGGGCTATAGCAATCAGCCCCAGCATTTT	CASSPGGGYSNQPQHF
TRBJ1-2	NA	TRBV2	TRBD1	TGTGCCAGCAAACAACAGACAGGGCCATATGGCTACACCTTC	CASKQQTGPYGYTF
TRBJ2-2	NA	TRBV18	NA	TGTGCCAGCTCACCCGCAATATCGGGGGGCAAGACCGGGGAGCTGTTTTTT	CASSPAISGGKTGELFF
TRBJ2-7	NA	TRBV19	TRBD1	TGTGCCAGTAGTATCGCAGGGGGCAACTACGAGCAGTACTTC	CASSIAGGNYEQYF
TRBJ1-1	NA	TRBV5-1	NA	TGCGCCAGCAGCTTGGGCTACGACCGGAACACTGAAGCTTTCTTT	CASSLGYDRNTEAFF
TRBJ2-7	NA	TRBV5-4	NA	TGTGCCAGCAGCCAAGCCTTAACAGGGAGGTCCTACGAGCAGTACTTC	CASSQALTGRSYEQYF
TRBJ1-2	few	TRBV9	TRBD1	TGTGCCAGCAGCCCAGAGCCAGGGGGTGGCTATGGCTACACCTTC	CASSPEPGGGYGYTF
TRBJ2-7	NA	TRBV5-8	NA	TGTGCCAGCAGCTTGGGGGACAACTCCTACGAGCAGTACTTC	CASSLGDNSYEQYF
TRBJ1-1	NA	TRBV19	NA	TGTGCCAGTAGTAAAACCTCACAGGGCACTGAAGCTTTCTTT	CASSKTSQGTEAFF
TRBJ1-6	NA	TRBV7-9	TRBD1	TGTGCCAGCAGCCCCGGTCCCGGGACAGGGGGGAATTCACCCCTCCACTTT	CASSPGPGTGGNSPLHF
TRBJ2-7	NA	TRBV4-2	NA	TGTGCCAGCAGCCAAGATTTTGTTGGGTCCGAGCAGTACTTC	CASSQDFVGSEQYF
TRBJ2-2	NA	TRBV27	TRBD1	TGTGCCAGCAGTCTCACCTCGGGACAGGGGGCTTGGACCGGGGAGCTGTTTTTT	CASSLTSGQGAWTGELFF
TRBJ2-5	once	TRBV13	TRBD2	TGTGCCAGCAGCGTGCTAGCGGGGGATCGGGAGACCCAGTACTTC	CASSVLAGDRETQYF
TRBJ1-3	NA	TRBV6-1	NA	TGTGCCAGCAGTGAAACGTACGGCTCTGGAAACACCATATATTTT	CASSETYGSGNTIYF
TRBJ2-2	once	TRBV19	NA	TGTGCCAGTAGTAGAATAGAACTCACCGGGGAGCTGTTTTTT	CASSRIELTGELFF
TRBJ2-1	few	TRBV2	NA	TGTGCCAGCAGCCGGGACCGAGCCTACAATGAGCAGTTCTTC	CASSRDRAYNEQFF
TRBJ1-1	NA	TRBV5-1	NA	TGCGCCAGCAGTTCTGGAGGGACGGCGAACACTGAAGCTTTCTTT	CASSSGGTANTEAFF
TRBJ2-7	few	TRBV28	NA	TGTGCCAGCAGTCGACAGCGCTACGAGCAGTACTTC	CASSRQRYEQYF
TRBJ2-1	once	TRBV28	TRBD2	TGTGCCAGCAGGACTAGCGGGGAACAAGACAATGAGCAGTTCTTC	CASRTSGEQDNEQFF
TRBJ1-4	NA	TRBV19	TRBD1	TGTGCCAGTAGTTTCCCCGGGACAGGGTACAAGAATGAAAAACTGTTTTTT	CASSFPGTGYKNEKLFF